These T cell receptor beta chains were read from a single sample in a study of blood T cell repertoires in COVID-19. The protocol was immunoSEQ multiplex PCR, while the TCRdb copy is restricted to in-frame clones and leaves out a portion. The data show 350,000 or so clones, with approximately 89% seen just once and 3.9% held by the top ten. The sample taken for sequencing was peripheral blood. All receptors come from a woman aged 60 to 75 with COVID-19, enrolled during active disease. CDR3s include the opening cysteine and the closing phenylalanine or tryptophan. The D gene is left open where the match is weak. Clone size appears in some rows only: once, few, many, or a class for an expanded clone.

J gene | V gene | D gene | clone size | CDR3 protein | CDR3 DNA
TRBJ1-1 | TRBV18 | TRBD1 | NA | CASSQGQGGTEAFF | TGTGCCAGCTCACAAGGACAGGGTGGCACTGAAGCTTTCTTT
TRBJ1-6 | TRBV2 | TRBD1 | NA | CASSGSVATGDNSPLHF | TGTGCCAGCAGTGGAAGTGTGGCGACAGGGGATAATTCACCCCTCCACTTT
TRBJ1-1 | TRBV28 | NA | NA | CASWFRGGTEAFF | TGTGCCAGTTGGTTCAGGGGTGGGACTGAAGCTTTCTTT
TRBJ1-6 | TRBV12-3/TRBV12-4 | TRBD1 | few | CASSRQGVSLHF | TGTGCCAGCAGCAGACAGGGCGTAAGCCTCCACTTT
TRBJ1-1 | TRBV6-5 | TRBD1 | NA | CASADRVDTEAFF | TGTGCCAGCGCGGACAGGGTGGACACTGAAGCTTTCTTT
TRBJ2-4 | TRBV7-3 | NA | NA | CASSEKQGNIQYF | TGTGCCAGCAGCGAGAAACAGGGAAACATTCAGTACTTC
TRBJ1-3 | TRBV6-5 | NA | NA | CASIIGNTIYF | TGTGCCAGCATCATCGGAAACACCATATATTTT
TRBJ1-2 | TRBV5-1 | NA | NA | CASSVPGHTVSNYGYTF | TGCGCCAGCAGCGTACCGGGACACACCGTGTCTAACTATGGCTACACCTTC
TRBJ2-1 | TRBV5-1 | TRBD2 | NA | CASSLAAGGPGEQFF | TGCGCCAGCAGCTTGGCCGCGGGGGGGCCAGGTGAGCAGTTCTTC
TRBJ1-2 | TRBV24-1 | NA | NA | CATTRVTPYGYTF | TGTGCCACCACGCGGGTTACACCCTATGGCTACACCTTC
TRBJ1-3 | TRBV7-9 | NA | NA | CASSLSGIHHSGNTIYF | TGTGCCAGCAGCTTAAGTGGCATCCACCACTCTGGAAACACCATATATTTT
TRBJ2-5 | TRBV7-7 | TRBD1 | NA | CASSAGTGKETQYF | TGTGCCAGCAGCGCAGGGACAGGGAAAGAGACCCAGTACTTC
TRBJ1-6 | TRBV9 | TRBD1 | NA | CASSVGGQEGNSPLHF | TGTGCCAGCAGCGTCGGGGGACAGGAGGGAAATTCACCCCTCCACTTT
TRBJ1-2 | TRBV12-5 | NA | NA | CASGYRAGANYGYTF | TGTGCTAGTGGTTACCGGGCGGGGGCTAACTATGGCTACACCTTC
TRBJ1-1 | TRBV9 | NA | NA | CASSPGGLNTEAFF | TGTGCCAGCAGCCCCGGAGGGCTGAACACTGAAGCTTTCTTT
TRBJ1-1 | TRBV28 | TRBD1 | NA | CASSSPGQGLNTEAFF | TGTGCCAGCAGTAGTCCGGGACAGGGGTTGAACACTGAAGCTTTCTTT
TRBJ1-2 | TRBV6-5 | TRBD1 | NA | CASSSGTDYGYTF | TGTGCCAGCAGTTCCGGGACAGACTATGGCTACACCTTC
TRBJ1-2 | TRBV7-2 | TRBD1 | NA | CASSYHRGDYGYTF | TGTGCCAGCAGTTACCACAGGGGGGACTATGGCTACACCTTC
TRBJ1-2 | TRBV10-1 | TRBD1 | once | CASSDWTGAEREDGCTF | TGCGCCAGCAGCGATTGGACAGGGGCCGAGAGGGAAGATGGCTGCACCTTC